What follows are 5 T cell receptor beta chains derived from one specimen sequenced in a study of blood T cell repertoires in COVID-19. Profiling relied on immunoSEQ multiplex PCR, and the TCRdb table lists in-frame clones only, not all of them. In the table there are tens of thousands of clones, roughly 80% of which are singletons. Material: peripheral blood. The receptors were gathered from an elderly woman with acute or convalescent COVID-19.

The chain uses TRBV11-2 and TRBJ2-5; 11 positions match TRBD2. V gave up 5 bases and J gave up 5 bases; unmatched junction bases: 4. The CDR3 covers 14 residues. The V gene's germline CDR1 is SGHAT and CDR2 FQNNGV. The CDR3 nucleotides are TGTGCCAGCAGCCGCAGGACTAGCGGGGAGACCCAGTACTTC. It encodes CASSRRTSGETQYF.

The rearrangement uses TRBV18 and TRBJ1-5; 10 nucleotides line up with TRBD1. Germline V gene lookup returns CDR1 KGHSH and CDR2 LQKENI. After removal of 4 bases from V and 1 base from J, the junction contained 4 bases not matched to a gene. The CDR3 has 16 amino acids. CDR3: CASSQGTGDSNQPQHF. The DNA of the CDR3 is TGTGCCAGCTCACAAGGGACAGGGGACAGCAATCAGCCCCAGCATTTT.

This clone was detected only a few times. The J gene is TRBJ1-2, the V gene TRBV2; a possible D gene is TRBD1 (5 bases). The germline CDR1 and CDR2 sequences are SNHLY and FYNNEI. There are 12 residues in the CDR3. V lost 6 bases to trimming and J lost 8 bases, with 13 bases between them. The CDR3 reads CASRLRAGGYTF. The CDR3 DNA follows: TGTGCCAGCAGACTCAGGGCAGGCGGCTACACCTTC.

This chain uses TRBV5-1 with TRBJ1-1; unclear D gene. This CDR3 has 13 amino acids. The V end lost 4 bases, the J end lost 1 base, and 8 bases lay between the germline ends. Germline CDR1 SGHRS, CDR2 YFSETQ. The CDR3 spells CASSPAQNTEAFF. The CDR3 DNA sequence: TGCGCCAGCAGCCCCGCGCAGAACACTGAAGCTTTCTTT.

The J gene is TRBJ2-1, the V gene TRBV7-3; TRBD1 matches at 7 bases. V lost 5 bases and J lost 0; bases outside the gene matches: 16. Germline-derived CDR1 and CDR2 are SGHTA and FQGTGA. This CDR3 contains 19 residues. CDR3 nucleotide sequence: TGTGCCAGCAGCATGTTCAGGGGGACCGCACAGGACTCCTACAATGAGCAGTTCTTC. This translates into CASSMFRGTAQDSYNEQFF. The full variable domain, completed using reference TRBV7-3 and TRBJ2-1, is GAGVSQTPSNKVTEKGKYVELRCDPISGHTALYWYRQSLGQGPEFLIYFQGTGAADDSGLPNDRFFAVRPEGSVSTLKIQRTERGDSAVYLCASSMFRGTAQDSYNEQFFGPGTRLTVL.